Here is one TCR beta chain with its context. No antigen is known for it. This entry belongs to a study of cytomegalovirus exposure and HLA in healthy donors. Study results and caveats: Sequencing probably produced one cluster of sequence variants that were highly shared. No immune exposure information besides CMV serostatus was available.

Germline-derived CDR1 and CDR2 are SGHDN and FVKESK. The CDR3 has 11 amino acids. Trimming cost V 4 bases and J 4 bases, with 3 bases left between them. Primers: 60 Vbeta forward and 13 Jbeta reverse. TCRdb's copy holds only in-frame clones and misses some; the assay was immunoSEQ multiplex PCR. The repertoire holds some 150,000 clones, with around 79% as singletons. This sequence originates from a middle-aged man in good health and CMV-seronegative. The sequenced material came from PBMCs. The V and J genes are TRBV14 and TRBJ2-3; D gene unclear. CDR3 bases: TGTGCCAGCAGCCCGTCAGATACGCAGTATTTT. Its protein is CASSPSDTQYF.